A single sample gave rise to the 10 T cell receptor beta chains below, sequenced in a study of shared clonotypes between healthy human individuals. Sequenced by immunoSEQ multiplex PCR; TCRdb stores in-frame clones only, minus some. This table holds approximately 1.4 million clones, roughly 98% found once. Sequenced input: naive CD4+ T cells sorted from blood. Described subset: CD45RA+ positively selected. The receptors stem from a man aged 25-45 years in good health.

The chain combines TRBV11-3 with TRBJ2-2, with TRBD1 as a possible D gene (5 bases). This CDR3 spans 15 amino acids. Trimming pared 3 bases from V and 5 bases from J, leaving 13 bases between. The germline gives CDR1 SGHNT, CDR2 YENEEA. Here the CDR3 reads CASSLDKVPTGELFF. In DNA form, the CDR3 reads TGTGCCAGCAGCTTGGACAAGGTCCCTACCGGGGAGCTGTTTTTT.

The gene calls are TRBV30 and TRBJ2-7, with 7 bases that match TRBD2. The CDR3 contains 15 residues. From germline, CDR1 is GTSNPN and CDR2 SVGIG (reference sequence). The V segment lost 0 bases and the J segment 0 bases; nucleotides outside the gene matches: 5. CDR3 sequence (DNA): TGTGCCTGGAGTGTACCGGGAGGTAGCTCCTACGAGCAGTACTTC. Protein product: CAWSVPGGSSYEQYF.

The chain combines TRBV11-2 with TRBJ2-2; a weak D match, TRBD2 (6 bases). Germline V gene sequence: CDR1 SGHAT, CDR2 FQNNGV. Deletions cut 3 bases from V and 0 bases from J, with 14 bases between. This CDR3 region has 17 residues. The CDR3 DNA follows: TGTGCCAGCAGCTTTACCCCCCGACTAGCGAACACCGGGGAGCTGTTTTTT. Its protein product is CASSFTPRLANTGELFF.

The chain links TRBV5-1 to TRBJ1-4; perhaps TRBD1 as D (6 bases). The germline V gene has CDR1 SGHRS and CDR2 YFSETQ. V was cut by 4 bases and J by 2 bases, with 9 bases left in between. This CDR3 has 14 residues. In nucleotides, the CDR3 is TGCGCCAGCAGCGCGGACAGCACTAATGAAAAACTGTTTTTT. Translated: CASSADSTNEKLFF.

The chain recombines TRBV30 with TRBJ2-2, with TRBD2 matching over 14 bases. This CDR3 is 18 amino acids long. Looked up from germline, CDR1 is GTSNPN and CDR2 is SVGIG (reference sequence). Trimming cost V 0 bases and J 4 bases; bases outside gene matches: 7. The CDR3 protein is CAWSVGTSGSWVTGELFF. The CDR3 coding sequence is TGTGCCTGGAGTGTCGGGACTAGCGGGAGTTGGGTCACCGGGGAGCTGTTTTTT.

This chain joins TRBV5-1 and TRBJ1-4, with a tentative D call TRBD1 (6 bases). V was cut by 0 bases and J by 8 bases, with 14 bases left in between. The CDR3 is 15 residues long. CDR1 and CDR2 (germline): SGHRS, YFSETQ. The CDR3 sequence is CASSLVRGADEKLFF. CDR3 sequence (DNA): TGCGCCAGCAGCTTGGTCCGGGGGGCGGACGAAAAACTGTTTTTT.

The CDR3, as DNA: TGTGCTAGTGGTTTCCTCCACGGGACAGGGGTCACCGGGGAGCTGTTTTTT. It yields the protein CASGFLHGTGVTGELFF. The gene calls are TRBV12-5 and TRBJ2-2; 10 bases are shared with TRBD1. Germline V gene lookup returns CDR1 LGHNT and CDR2 FRNRAP. This CDR3 contains 17 residues. The V gene end was trimmed by 3 bases and the J gene end by 4 bases; junction bases not matched to a gene: 8.

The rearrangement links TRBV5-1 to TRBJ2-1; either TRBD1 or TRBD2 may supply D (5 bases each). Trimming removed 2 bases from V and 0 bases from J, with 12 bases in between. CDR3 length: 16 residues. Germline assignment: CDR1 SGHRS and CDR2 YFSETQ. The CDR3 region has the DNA TGCGCCAGCAGCTTCACGGGGCTCAGCTCCTACAATGAGCAGTTCTTC. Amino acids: CASSFTGLSSYNEQFF.

The CDR3 nucleotides are TGTGCCAGCTCACCAACTAGCGGGAGTACCTACGAGCAGTACTTC. This encodes CASSPTSGSTYEQYF. This chain links TRBV18 with TRBJ2-7; 11 positions agree with TRBD2. Germline trimming cut 2 bases from V and 2 bases from J; bases unmatched to any gene: 2. This CDR3 spans 15 amino acids. Per germline, CDR1 KGHSH and CDR2 LQKENI.

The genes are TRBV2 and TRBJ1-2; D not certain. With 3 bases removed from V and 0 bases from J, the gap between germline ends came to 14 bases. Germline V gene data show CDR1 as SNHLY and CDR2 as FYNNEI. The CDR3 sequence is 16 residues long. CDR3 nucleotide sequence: TGTGCCAGCAGTGATAACTTTCGCGCGGCTAACTATGGCTACACCTTC. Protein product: CASSDNFRAANYGYTF.